This T cell receptor (beta chain) was observed in a study of vaccination and CD4 T cells after COVID-19. For the study at large: Across the group, participants received two doses of either BNT162b2 or mRNA-1273 vaccine.

Germline-derived CDR1 and CDR2 are DFQATT and SNEGSKA (reference sequence). The junction had 9 bases not matched to a gene; V was cut back by 0 bases and J by 7 bases. CDR3 length: 16 amino acids. At the Johns Hopkins FTIC core, DNA taken from cultured CD4+ T cells was sequenced by way of the Oncomine TCR Beta short-read assay. TCRdb re-derived calls from the PCR reads in MiXCR, one entry per CDR3 protein. The table shows roughly 19,000 distinct CDR3 sequences, with roughly 60% occurring only once. Treatment specified: approximately nine-day PBMC culture with coronavirus spike peptide pools or control peptides (ViraFEST assay). By negative selection, CD4+ T cells were isolated once culture had run for over nine days. As concerns this clonotype: Its target is not known.

Study results and caveats: Among those convalescent, a median around 87% of reactive clones emerged solely post-vaccination.

The source material was CD4+ T cells from blood, cultured in vitro, sampled before SARS-CoV-2 vaccination. V is TRBV20-1 and J is TRBJ2-1; 10 bases are shared with TRBD2. The clonotype was recovered from a human donor who had recovered from COVID-19. The CDR3 DNA is TGCAGTGCTAGAGATCGGGTAGCGGGAGGACCGAATGAGCAGTTCTTC. Amino acid sequence: CSARDRVAGGPNEQFF.